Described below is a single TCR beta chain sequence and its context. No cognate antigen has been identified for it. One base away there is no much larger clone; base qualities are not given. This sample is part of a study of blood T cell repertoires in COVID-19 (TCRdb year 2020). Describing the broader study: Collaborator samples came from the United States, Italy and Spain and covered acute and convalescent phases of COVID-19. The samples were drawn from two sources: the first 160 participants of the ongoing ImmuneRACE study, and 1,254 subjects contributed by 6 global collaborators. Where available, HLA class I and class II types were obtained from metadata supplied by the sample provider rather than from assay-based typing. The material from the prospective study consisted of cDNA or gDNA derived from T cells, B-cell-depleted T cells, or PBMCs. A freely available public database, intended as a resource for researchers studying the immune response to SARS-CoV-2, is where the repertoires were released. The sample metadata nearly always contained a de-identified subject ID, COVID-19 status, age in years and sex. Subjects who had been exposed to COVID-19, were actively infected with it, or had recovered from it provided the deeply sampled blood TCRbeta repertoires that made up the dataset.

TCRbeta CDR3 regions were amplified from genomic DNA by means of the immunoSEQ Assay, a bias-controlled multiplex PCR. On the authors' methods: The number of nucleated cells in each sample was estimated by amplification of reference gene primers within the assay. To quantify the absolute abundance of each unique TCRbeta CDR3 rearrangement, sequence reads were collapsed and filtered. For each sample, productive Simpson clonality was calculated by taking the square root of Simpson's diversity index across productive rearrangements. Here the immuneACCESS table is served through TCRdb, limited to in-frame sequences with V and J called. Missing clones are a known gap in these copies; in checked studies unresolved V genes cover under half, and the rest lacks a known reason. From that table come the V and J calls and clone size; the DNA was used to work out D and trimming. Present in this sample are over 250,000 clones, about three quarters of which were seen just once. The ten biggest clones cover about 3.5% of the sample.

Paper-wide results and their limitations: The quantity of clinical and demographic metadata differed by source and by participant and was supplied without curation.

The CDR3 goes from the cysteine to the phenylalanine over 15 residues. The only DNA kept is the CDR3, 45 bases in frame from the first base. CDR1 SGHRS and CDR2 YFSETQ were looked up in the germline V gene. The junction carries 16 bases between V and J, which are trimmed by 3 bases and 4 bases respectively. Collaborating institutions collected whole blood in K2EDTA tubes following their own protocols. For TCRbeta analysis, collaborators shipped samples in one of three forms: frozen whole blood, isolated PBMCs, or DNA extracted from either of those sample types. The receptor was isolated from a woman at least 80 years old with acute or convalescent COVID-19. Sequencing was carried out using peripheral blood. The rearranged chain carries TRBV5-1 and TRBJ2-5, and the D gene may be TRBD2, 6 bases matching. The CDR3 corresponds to CASSSGSLARETQYF. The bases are TGCGCCAGCAGCTCGGGGAGTCTAGCGAGAGAGACCCAGTACTTC.